These 27 T cell receptor beta chains share one sample of origin, sequenced in a study of tissue T cells after allogeneic stem cell transplantation. Using immunoSEQ multiplex PCR, the repertoire was profiled, and TCRdb retains in-frame clones only, with some absent. Of about 5,200 clones in the sample, more than 60% are singletons; the top ten hold over 7%. Sequencing was performed on tissue from the colon, taken at autopsy. Receptor source: a female donor at least 60 years old with lung cancer.

This chain connects TRBV4-3 to TRBJ2-1; D might be TRBD2 (5 bases). Germline CDR1 is LGHNA and CDR2 is YSLEER. The CDR3 is 19 residues long. With 1 base removed from V and 5 bases from J, the gap between germline ends came to 24 bases. The CDR3 DNA sequence: TGCGCCAGCAGCCAAGCTGCCAGCGGTCTTACGATCGGGGACAATGAGCAGTTCTTC. It specifies CASSQAASGLTIGDNEQFF.

J is TRBJ2-2 and V is TRBV4-1, with 10 bases aligning to TRBD2. Trimming removed 4 bases from V and 0 bases from J; junction bases left unmatched: 5. The CDR3 runs to 17 residues. Looked up from germline, CDR1 is MGHRA and CDR2 is YSYEKL. CDR3 sequence: CASSPSGRVSNTGELFF. The CDR3 DNA follows: TGCGCCAGCAGCCCGAGCGGGAGGGTATCGAACACCGGGGAGCTGTTTTTT.

The CDR3 region is CASSEFYRASGSNQPQHF. Written as DNA, the CDR3 is TGTGCCAGCAGTGAGTTTTACAGGGCGTCAGGGAGCAATCAGCCCCAGCATTTT. This chain links TRBV6-1 with TRBJ1-5, with D possibly matching TRBD1 (6 bases). CDR1 and CDR2 (germline): MNHNS, SASEGT. Trimming stripped 3 bases from V and 1 base from J, with 19 bases between. The CDR3 is 18 amino acids.

This chain joins TRBV18 and TRBJ1-1; a possible D gene is TRBD1 (5 bases). This CDR3 has 13 residues. Germline CDR1 KGHSH, CDR2 LQKENI. The V gene lost 6 bases and the J gene lost 1 base, with 9 bases spanning the gap. The DNA for the CDR3 is TGTGCCAGCTCCTCTGGGGGGAACACTGAAGCTTTCTTT. It specifies CASSSGGNTEAFF.

The V call is TRBV15, the J call TRBJ2-7; D perhaps matches TRBD1 (5 bases). CDR3 length equals 15 residues. The germline V gene encodes CDR1 LNHNV and CDR2 YYDKDF (reference sequence). Trimming pared 3 bases from V and 5 bases from J, leaving 17 bases between. The CDR3 here is CATSSGENAGHEQYF. CDR3 sequence (DNA): TGTGCCACCAGCAGTGGCGAAAACGCAGGGCACGAGCAGTACTTC.

The chain recombines TRBV2 with TRBJ1-1; D gene uncertain. Trimming removed 4 bases from V and 4 bases from J, with 13 bases in between. This CDR3 contains 14 residues. The germline V gene encodes CDR1 SNHLY and CDR2 FYNNEI. CDR3 residues: CASSVGSVGTEAFF. In DNA, the CDR3 is TGTGCCAGCAGTGTGGGATCCGTGGGCACTGAAGCTTTCTTT.

The V call is TRBV7-2, the J call TRBJ2-1, with TRBD2 matching over 13 bases. Germline CDR1 reads SGHTA; CDR2 reads FQGNSA. The CDR3 length is 17 residues. Unmatched junction bases numbered 11, after V lost 5 bases and J lost 7 bases. CDR3 residues: CASSPWTSGSGWNEQFF. For the CDR3, the DNA is TGTGCCAGCAGCCCATGGACTAGCGGGAGTGGTTGGAATGAGCAGTTCTTC.

The CDR3 bases are TGTGCCAGCACTCCGGGACAGTTCTACGAGCAGTACTTC. Translating it yields CASTPGQFYEQYF. The V and J genes are TRBV12-3 or TRBV12-4 and TRBJ2-7; 7 positions agree with TRBD1. V lost 7 bases and J lost 3; bases outside the gene matches: 6. The CDR3 runs to 13 residues.

This clone was seen a handful of times. The rearrangement uses TRBV3-1 (or the pseudogene TRBV3-2) and TRBJ1-5; D is ambiguous. The CDR3 has 13 amino acids. Germline V gives CDR1 LGHDT, CDR2 YNNKEL (reference sequence). V was pared by 3 bases and J by 6 bases, with 9 bases between. The chain's CDR3 is CASSQWRGQPQHF. CDR3 sequence (DNA): TGTGCCAGCAGCCAGTGGCGGGGTCAGCCCCAGCATTTT.

This clone was observed a handful of times. This rearrangement joins TRBV5-1 to TRBJ2-1, with 9 bases identical to TRBD1. Trimming cost V 4 bases and J 12 bases; bases outside gene matches: 11. The CDR3 runs to 14 residues. CDR1 and CDR2 (germline): SGHRS, YFSETQ. DNA for the CDR3: TGCGCCAGCAGCCCGGAATACAGGGGGCGTGGGCAGTTCTTC. As protein: CASSPEYRGRGQFF.

The V call is TRBV3-1 (or the pseudogene TRBV3-2), the J call TRBJ2-5; a possible D gene is TRBD1 (5 bases). This CDR3 contains 13 residues. Between the trimmed V and J ends, which lost 1 base and 5 bases, there was a span of 8 bases. In germline, CDR1 is LGHDT, CDR2 YNNKEL (reference sequence). The chain's CDR3 is CASSQGRGETQYF. The CDR3, as DNA: TGTGCCAGCAGCCAAGGAAGGGGTGAGACCCAGTACTTC.

This chain uses TRBV3-1 (or the pseudogene TRBV3-2) with TRBJ2-3; 7 nucleotides agree with TRBD1. Germline CDR1 and CDR2: LGHDT and YNNKEL (reference sequence). CDR3 length equals 15 residues. The ends lost 8 bases at V and 2 bases at J; junction bases unmatched: 10. The CDR3 protein is CASGQATTYTDTQYF. For the CDR3, the DNA is TGTGCCAGCGGACAGGCTACCACTTACACAGATACGCAGTATTTT.

The chain recombines TRBV2 with TRBJ2-1; 10 positions match TRBD1. The CDR3 spans 14 residues. Unmatched junction bases numbered 10, after V lost 10 bases and J lost 7 bases. Germline CDR1 and CDR2: SNHLY and FYNNEI. CDR3 DNA: TGTGCCATGCTCCGGGACAGGGGTAAGAATGAGCAGTTCTTC. Its translation: CAMLRDRGKNEQFF. The variable domain in full, with the rest retrieved from reference TRBV2 and TRBJ2-1, is EPEVTQTPSHQVTQMGQEVILRCVPISNHLYFYWYRQILGQKVEFLVSFYNNEISEKSEIFDDQFSVERPDGSNFTLKIRSTKLEDSAMYFCAMLRDRGKNEQFFGPGTRLTVL.

The rearrangement uses TRBV18 and TRBJ2-1, with unresolved D. V lost 5 bases, J lost 9 bases, and 14 bases lay in between. There are 13 residues in the CDR3. Germline-derived CDR1 and CDR2 are KGHSH and LQKENI. The CDR3, as DNA: TGTGCCAGCTCATCCTCCGGGTTCGGTGAGCAGTTCTTC. Amino acids: CASSSSGFGEQFF.

The rearrangement joins TRBV2 to TRBJ1-1; 8 bases line up with TRBD1. J gave up 5 bases and V 6 bases, and 8 bases lay outside the gene matches. This CDR3 spans 14 amino acids. Germline CDR1 and CDR2: SNHLY and FYNNEI. CDR3 sequence (DNA): TGTGCCAGCAGCCTAACAGGGGGGGATACTGAAGCTTTCTTT. It codes for CASSLTGGDTEAFF.

The rearrangement joins TRBV3-1 (or the pseudogene TRBV3-2) to TRBJ1-2; 7 bases agree with TRBD1. In germline, CDR1 is LGHDT, CDR2 YNNKEL (reference sequence). The CDR3 runs to 15 residues. J was trimmed by 8 bases and V by 1 base; bases with no gene match: 10. CDR3 loop: CASSQASTVRGGYTF. CDR3 DNA: TGTGCCAGCAGCCAAGCCTCCACAGTCAGGGGGGGCTACACCTTC.

The chain joins TRBV11-2 to TRBJ1-2, with D maybe TRBD1 (6 bases). Germline V CDR1 and CDR2: SGHAT, FQNNGV. The CDR3 is 15 residues long. Trimming left V 1 base short and J 5 bases short, with 14 bases between. The CDR3 here is CASSLGGGRMYGYTF. The DNA for the CDR3 is TGTGCCAGCAGCTTAGGTGGGGGCAGGATGTATGGCTACACCTTC.

The chain joins TRBV5-1 to TRBJ1-1; TRBD1 matches at 9 bases. Germline V gene sequence: CDR1 SGHRS, CDR2 YFSETQ. The CDR3 is 17 amino acids. V was clipped by 3 bases and J by 1 base; unmatched bases: 10. The CDR3 loop reads CASSSGQGKFANTEAFF. Here the CDR3 DNA reads TGCGCCAGCAGCTCGGGACAGGGTAAATTCGCGAACACTGAAGCTTTCTTT.

The table lists this clone with a few counts. The V and J genes are TRBV6-2 or TRBV6-3 and TRBJ2-7, with D unclear. The CDR3 extends over 12 amino acids. The V gene's germline CDR1 is MNHEY and CDR2 SVGEGT. V lost 4 bases to trimming and J lost 3 bases, with 7 bases between them. CDR3 residues: CASSSHSYEQYF. CDR3 nucleotides: TGTGCCAGCAGTTCCCATAGCTACGAGCAGTACTTC.

This clone showed up just once. The rearrangement joins TRBV19 to TRBJ2-5, with a possible D match to TRBD1 (5 bases). V shed 5 bases and J shed 5 bases, with 24 bases lying between them. The germline CDR1 and CDR2 sequences are LNHDA and SQIVND (reference sequence). The CDR3 loop spans 17 amino acids. This CDR3 reads CASSASSQGSKSETQYF. For the CDR3, the DNA is TGTGCCAGTAGTGCGAGTTCTCAGGGTTCGAAAAGCGAGACCCAGTACTTC.

The V call is TRBV7-9, the J call TRBJ1-1, with TRBD1 matching over 7 bases. The CDR3 contains 15 residues. The germline gives CDR1 SEHNR, CDR2 FQNEAQ (reference sequence). The J segment lost 6 bases and the V segment lost 5 bases, leaving 12 bases of the junction unmatched. The CDR3 DNA sequence: TGTGCCAGCAGCCCGAGACAGGGAACTGTGGCTGAAGCTTTCTTT. This encodes CASSPRQGTVAEAFF.

The chain is built from TRBV4-3 and TRBJ2-3; no firm D call. CDR1 is LGHNA, CDR2 YSLEER, per germline. The CDR3 contains 15 residues. The V end was cut by 0 bases, the J end by 0 bases, with 7 bases between. CDR3 nucleotide sequence: TGCGCCAGCAGCCAAGATTGGGTTAGCACAGATACGCAGTATTTT. This codes for CASSQDWVSTDTQYF.

The chain is built from TRBV11-2 and TRBJ1-2, with 9 bases matching TRBD1. The CDR3 totals 14 residues. Looked up from germline, CDR1 is SGHAT and CDR2 is FQNNGV. V shed 5 bases and J 8 bases; nucleotides not matched to a gene: 9. CDR3 region: CASSHEGQGGGYTF. The CDR3 bases are TGTGCCAGCAGCCACGAGGGACAGGGAGGAGGCTACACCTTC.

The rearrangement links TRBV7-9 to TRBJ2-5, with 7 bases identical to TRBD1. CDR3 size: 19 residues. The V gene end was trimmed by 3 bases and the J gene end by 3 bases; junction bases not matched to a gene: 19. CDR1 SEHNR and CDR2 FQNEAQ come from the germline V gene (reference sequence). This chain's CDR3 is CASSFRGEGAREGEETQYF. DNA of the CDR3: TGTGCCAGCAGCTTCCGGGGCGAGGGGGCCCGGGAAGGGGAAGAGACCCAGTACTTC. Combining the CDR3 with reference TRBV7-9 and TRBJ2-5 gives the whole variable domain DTGVSQNPRHKITKRGQNVTFRCDPISEHNRLYWYRQTLGQGPEFLTYFQNEAQLEKSRLLSDRFSAERPKGSFSTLEIQRTEQGDSAMYLCASSFRGEGAREGEETQYFGPGTRLLVL.

This clone came up once. V gene TRBV3-1 (or the pseudogene TRBV3-2) combines with J gene TRBJ1-2; D is unclear. Per the germline V gene, CDR1 is LGHDT and CDR2 is YNNKEL (reference sequence). This CDR3 contains 12 residues. V shed 1 base and J shed 7 bases, with 7 bases lying between them. The CDR3 protein is CASSQAVGGYTF. The DNA for the CDR3 is TGTGCCAGCAGCCAAGCAGTGGGTGGCTACACCTTC.

This clone was seen a single time. The chain couples TRBV19 to TRBJ1-2; tentatively, D is TRBD1 (5 bases). The CDR3 is 12 residues long. Trimming left V 5 bases short and J 9 bases short, with 13 bases between. Germline loops: CDR1 LNHDA, CDR2 SQIVND (reference sequence). This CDR3 reads CASSVRGASYTF. The CDR3 nucleotides read TGTGCCAGTAGTGTCCGAGGGGCCAGCTACACCTTC.

By proportion, this clone is large. The rearrangement links TRBV4-1 to TRBJ1-2, with D possibly matching TRBD1 (6 bases). In germline, CDR1 is MGHRA, CDR2 YSYEKL. This CDR3 contains 16 residues. V lost 0 bases and J 8 bases, leaving 19 bases between the germline ends. CDR3 in amino acids: CASSQDPGGASLGYTF. CDR3 DNA: TGCGCCAGCAGCCAAGATCCCGGGGGGGCCAGCTTAGGCTACACCTTC.